This T cell receptor beta chain was obtained from a study of blood T cells in healthy people across ages. General study results and limits: Observed TCR beta diversity per million T cells went down as age went up. This fall followed a roughly linear course with age. When one million T cells were used, diversity estimates were thought to be underestimates.

A sample-barcoded 5' primer and a J-beta primer mix were used in a second PCR of about 7 to 12 cycles. A template-switch adaptor containing 12 random nucleotides labeled each cDNA molecule. TCRdb redid the calling of the 5' RACE reads with MiXCR, one entry per CDR3 protein. This repertoire shows 700,000 to 800,000 distinct CDR3 sequences, more than 40% found once; its top ten account for under 25%. Isolation recovered at least 6.5 million PBMCs from every sample. A note on this clonotype: Its antigen remains unknown.

This CDR3 spans 12 amino acids. The V gene's germline CDR1 is LGHDT and CDR2 YNNKEL (reference sequence). V was cut by 4 bases and J by 3 bases, with 6 bases left in between. This receptor was taken from a woman aged 55-70 years in good health. This sequence joins TRBV3-1 and TRBJ1-1; no firm D call. The specimen was blood. The CDR3 spells CASSRPDTEAFF. As DNA, the CDR3 is TGTGCCAGCAGCCGACCCGACACTGAAGCTTTCTTT.